This TCR beta chain was profiled in a study of spatial heterogeneity in lung cancer. The V gene lost 2 bases and the J gene lost 4 bases, with 3 bases spanning the gap. Per the germline V gene, CDR1 is DFQATT and CDR2 is SNEGSKA (reference sequence). This CDR3 is built from 11 residues. This clonotype is labeled medium-sized. Its target is not known. Within a library made for alpha chains, this beta chain is off target, and its count is uninformative. TCRdb reanalysed the 5' RACE reads using MiXCR and keeps one entry per CDR3 protein. The table shows fewer than 6,500 distinct CDR3 sequences, with about 7.6% occurring only once. The time point denotes: sample taken at primary tumor resection. Study-wide points: The number of expanded tumor alpha and beta chains correlated with mutation number.

This sample comprised lung tumor tissue, obtained at surgery. The V call is TRBV20-1, the J call TRBJ2-1; D ambiguous. This sequence originates from a female donor with early-stage non-small cell lung cancer. DNA of the CDR3: TGCAGTGCTAGAAGGTACAATGAGCAGTTCTTC. This gives the protein CSARRYNEQFF.